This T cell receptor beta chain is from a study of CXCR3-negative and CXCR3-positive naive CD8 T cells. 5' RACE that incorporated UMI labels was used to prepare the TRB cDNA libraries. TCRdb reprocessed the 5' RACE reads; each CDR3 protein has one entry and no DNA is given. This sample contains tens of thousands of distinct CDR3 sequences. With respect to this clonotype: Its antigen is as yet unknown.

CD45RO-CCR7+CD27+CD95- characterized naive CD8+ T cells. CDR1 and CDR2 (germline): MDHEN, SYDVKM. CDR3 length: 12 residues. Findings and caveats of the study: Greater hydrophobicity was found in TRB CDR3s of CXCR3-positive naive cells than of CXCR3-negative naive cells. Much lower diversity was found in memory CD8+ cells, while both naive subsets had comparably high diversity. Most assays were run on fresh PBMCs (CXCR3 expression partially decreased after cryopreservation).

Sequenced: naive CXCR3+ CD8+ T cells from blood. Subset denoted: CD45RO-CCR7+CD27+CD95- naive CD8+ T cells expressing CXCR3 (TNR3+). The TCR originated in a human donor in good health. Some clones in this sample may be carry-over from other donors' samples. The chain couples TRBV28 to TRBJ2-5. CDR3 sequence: CASSLSRATQYF.